The 10 T cell receptor beta chains listed next were all sequenced from one sample in a study of beta chain features in type 1 diabetes. Expressed TCRB transcripts were sequenced, since all the RNA that had been isolated was reverse transcribed. TCRdb's table, derived via immunoSEQ multiplex PCR, lists solely in-frame clones and lacks some. Of fewer than 150,000 clones in the sample, roughly 7.2% were seen once. Sequencing was performed on central memory CD4+ T cells from blood. These receptors were taken from a woman aged 30 to 39 in good health.

This chain links TRBV7-2 with TRBJ2-7, with TRBD2 matching 10 bases. This CDR3 is 16 amino acids long. V shed 5 bases and J 8 bases; nucleotides not matched to a gene: 15. Per germline, CDR1 SGHTA and CDR2 FQGNSA. In nucleotides, the CDR3 is TGTGCCAGCAGCAGCTTAAGTTCACCAGCGGGAGGGAAGCAGTACTTC. Translating gives CASSSLSSPAGGKQYF.

This sequence joins TRBV11-2 and TRBJ2-2; D is possibly TRBD2 (5 bases). Per the germline V gene, CDR1 is SGHAT and CDR2 is FQNNGV. Trimming pared 4 bases from V and 5 bases from J, leaving 11 bases between. The CDR3 length is 14 residues. The CDR3 DNA sequence: TGTGCCAGCAGCTATAACCGGGGAACCGGGGAGCTGTTTTTT. Its protein is CASSYNRGTGELFF. The whole variable domain, filled in from reference TRBV11-2 and TRBJ2-2, reads EAGVAQSPRYKIIEKRQSVAFWCNPISGHATLYWYQQILGQGPKLLIQFQNNGVVDDSQLPKDRFSAERLKGVDSTLKIQPAKLEDSAVYLCASSYNRGTGELFFGEGSRLTVL.

The chain is built from TRBV6-5 and TRBJ1-4; 7 positions match TRBD1. CDR3 length: 14 amino acids. The germline V gene has CDR1 MNHEY and CDR2 SVGAGI. V was clipped by 5 bases and J by 7 bases; unmatched bases: 7. The CDR3 sequence: CASSRQGLREKLFF. The CDR3 region has the DNA TGTGCCAGCAGTAGACAGGGCCTGCGTGAAAAACTGTTTTTT.

V and J are TRBV18 and TRBJ1-3; 9 positions agree with TRBD1. The CDR3 covers 17 residues. The V gene end was trimmed by 3 bases and the J gene end by 4 bases; junction bases not matched to a gene: 10. Germline V gene sequence: CDR1 KGHSH, CDR2 LQKENI. As DNA, the CDR3 is TGTGCCAGCTCACCTACCCGGGACAGGGTGACCGGAAACACCATATATTTT. Residues: CASSPTRDRVTGNTIYF.

The chain uses TRBV27 and TRBJ1-2; 11 bases align to TRBD1. Germline-derived CDR1 and CDR2 are MNHEY and SMNVEV (reference sequence). J gave up 5 bases and V 0 bases, and 8 bases lay outside the gene matches. The CDR3 loop spans 17 amino acids. For the CDR3, the DNA is TGTGCCAGCAGTTTATCTCCCCGGACAGGGGGCAAATATGGCTACACCTTC. Residues: CASSLSPRTGGKYGYTF.

This clone was found many times. The V gene is TRBV2, the J gene TRBJ2-1; a possible D gene is TRBD2 (5 bases). CDR3 size: 11 residues. V was trimmed by 3 bases and J by 9 bases, leaving 6 bases between them. CDR1 is SNHLY, CDR2 FYNNEI, per germline. The CDR3 coding sequence is TGTGCCAGCAGTGACGGGATTGAGCAGTTCTTC. Translation: CASSDGIEQFF.

This clone turned up a few times. V gene TRBV14 combines with J gene TRBJ2-7; D is perhaps TRBD2 (6 bases). Germline V lookup: CDR1 SGHDN, CDR2 FVKESK. CDR3 length: 15 residues. Trimming removed 5 bases from V and 5 bases from J, with 19 bases in between. CDR3 nucleotide sequence: TGTGCCAGCAGCGTCGTTAGGGAGGAAAAACACGAGCAGTACTTC. Translated: CASSVVREEKHEQYF. Based on the CDR3 plus reference TRBV14 and TRBJ2-7, the full variable domain is EAGVTQFPSHSVIEKGQTVTLRCDPISGHDNLYWYRRVMGKEIKFLLHFVKESKQDESGMPNNRFLAERTGGTYSTLKVQPAELEDSGVYFCASSVVREEKHEQYFGPGTRLTVT.

The V and J genes are TRBV7-2 and TRBJ2-2, with a tentative D call TRBD2 (6 bases). The CDR3 length is 15 residues. The V end lost 3 bases, the J end lost 0 bases, and 8 bases lay between the germline ends. Germline CDR1 and CDR2: SGHTA and FQGNSA. The CDR3 coding sequence is TGTGCCAGCAGCTTCGGGACTTCGAACACCGGGGAGCTGTTTTTT. This codes for CASSFGTSNTGELFF. Drawing the rest from reference TRBV7-2 and TRBJ2-2, the complete variable domain is GAGVSQSPSNKVTEKGKDVELRCDPISGHTALYWYRQSLGQGLEFLIYFQGNSAPDKSGLPSDRFSAERTGGSVSTLTIQRTQQEDSAVYLCASSFGTSNTGELFFGEGSRLTVL.

The rearrangement uses TRBV2 and TRBJ2-2; 7 bases fit TRBD1. The CDR3 spans 15 residues. Germline V gene sequence: CDR1 SNHLY, CDR2 FYNNEI. V lost 6 bases, J lost 0 bases, and 4 bases stayed unmatched. The CDR3 spells CASRTDRANTGELFF. The CDR3 DNA reads as TGTGCCAGCAGGACAGACAGGGCGAACACCGGGGAGCTGTTTTTT. Drawing the rest from reference TRBV2 and TRBJ2-2, the complete variable domain is EPEVTQTPSHQVTQMGQEVILRCVPISNHLYFYWYRQILGQKVEFLVSFYNNEISEKSEIFDDQFSVERPDGSNFTLKIRSTKLEDSAMYFCASRTDRANTGELFFGEGSRLTVL.

The chain recombines TRBV18 with TRBJ2-1; no clear D. This CDR3 region has 13 residues. V lost 3 bases and J 4 bases, leaving 7 bases between the germline ends. From germline, CDR1 is KGHSH and CDR2 LQKENI. CDR3 sequence reads: CASSPTRYNEQFF. The CDR3 DNA reads TGTGCCAGCTCACCCACTCGGTACAATGAGCAGTTCTTC.